What follows are 24 T cell receptor beta chains derived from one specimen sequenced in a study of tumor-infiltrating lymphocytes in primary liver carcinoma. A primer matching the constant region was used to make TCR beta cDNA from around 460 ng of total RNA. Three rounds of nested multiplex PCR with slightly modified ARM-PCR produced TCR beta libraries. Amplification in the first two PCR rounds was performed using TRBV1-TRBV30 forward primers and a C-beta reverse primer for around 10 cycles each. TCRdb itself ran the multiplex PCR reads through MiXCR, one entry per CDR3 protein. The sample consists of about 350,000 distinct CDR3 sequences, approximately 65% of them appearing once. RNA was extracted from whole blood without cell sorting, alongside germline DNA. The sequencing input was peripheral blood. These receptors came from a man in his forties with primary liver carcinoma and hepatitis B virus infection.

V is TRBV18 and J is TRBJ2-5; D is unresolved. Germline loops: CDR1 KGHSH, CDR2 LQKENI. The ends were cut back, 0 bases at V and 1 base at J, with 3 bases in the middle. CDR3 length: 13 residues. The CDR3 protein is CASSPPTQETQYF. The CDR3 region has the DNA TGTGCCAGCTCACCACCAACCCAAGAGACCCAGTACTTC. Full variable domain (remainder filled in from reference TRBV18 and TRBJ2-5): NAGVMQNPRHLVRRRGQEARLRCSPMKGHSHVYWYRQLPEEGLKFMVYLQKENIIDESGMPKERFSAEFPKEGPSILRIQQVVRGDSAAYFCASSPPTQETQYFGPGTRLLVL.

A word on this clonotype: This may arise from a read error, as a much more abundant clone is one base away. The rearrangement joins TRBV10-3 to TRBJ2-1; possibly TRBD1 for D (5 bases). CDR3 length equals 13 residues. Germline V gene data show CDR1 as ENHRY and CDR2 as SYGVKD. The DNA of the CDR3 is TGTGCCATCAGAGAAGGGGTCTACAATAAGCAGTTCTTC. Translated, it gives CAIREGVYNKQFF.

Of note for this clonotype: The junction and the germline gene differ at one end; a read error may be behind it. CDR3 DNA: TGTACCAGTAGTGACAGAGCGTACGAGCAGTACTTC. It translates to CTSSDRAYEQYF. The rearrangement joins TRBV19 to TRBJ2-7; maybe TRBD1 (5 bases). The CDR3 runs to 12 residues. Germline CDR1 is LNHDA and CDR2 is SQIVND (reference sequence).

In this sample, this clonotype turned up many times. The chain carries TRBV6-1 and TRBJ2-1; D is perhaps TRBD1 or TRBD2 (5 bases each). The V end lost 6 bases, the J end lost 7 bases, and 13 bases lay between the germline ends. The CDR3 is 13 amino acids. Looked up from germline, CDR1 is MNHNS and CDR2 is SASEGT. The CDR3 region is CASRRDGRNEQFF. CDR3 nucleotides: TGTGCCAGCAGACGGGACGGGCGAAATGAGCAGTTCTTC.

Concerning this clonotype: Being one base from a much bigger clone, this may be a read error. The CDR3 region has the DNA TGTGCCAGCATCTTGGGACTTATGAACACTGAAGCTTTCTTT. It codes for CASILGLMNTEAFF. The chain combines TRBV5-6 with TRBJ1-1; possible D gene TRBD1, 5 bases. This CDR3 has 14 residues. Looked up from germline, CDR1 is SGHDT and CDR2 is YYEEEE.

To note about this clonotype: It is likely a read error, because the conserved phenylalanine at the end of the CDR3 is missing. V and J are TRBV11-2 and TRBJ2-7; D gene uncertain. The CDR3 runs 14 residues. Germline lookup yields CDR1 SGHAT and CDR2 FQNNGV. V gave up 6 bases and J gave up 7 bases, with 19 bases separating them. CDR3 amino acids: CASSPRSWAYEQYY. The CDR3 DNA reads as TGTGCCAGCAGTCCCAGATCGTGGGCATATGAGCAGTACTAC.

Comment on this clonotype: An end of the junction does not agree with germline; a read error may underlie this. The V gene is TRBV11-2, the J gene TRBJ2-1; 10 bases agree with TRBD2. This CDR3 has 18 amino acids. Germline CDR1 SGHAT, CDR2 FQNNGV. The CDR3 region has the DNA TGTGCCAGCAGCTTATCGTACGGTAGGCTAGCGGGAGCCAATGAGCAGTTCTTT. Protein product: CASSLSYGRLAGANEQFF.

This clonotype was found many times. The rearrangement uses TRBV12-3 or TRBV12-4 and TRBJ2-4; TRBD2 is a possible D gene (6 bases). CDR3 length equals 16 residues. Trimming left V 5 bases short and J 0 bases short, with 14 bases between. CDR3 residues: CASSRAGLRAKNIQYF. The CDR3 nucleotides read TGTGCCAGCAGTCGGGCGGGGCTACGAGCCAAAAACATTCAGTACTTC.

As concerns this clonotype: The junction and the germline gene differ at one end; a read error may be behind it. The rearrangement joins TRBV11-2 to TRBJ1-1, with D unresolved. The CDR3 has 12 residues. CDR1 is SGHAT and CDR2 is FQNNGV in the germline V gene. CDR3: CASSLYHTEAFF. The CDR3 region has the DNA TGTGCCAGCAGCTTATACCACACAGAAGCTTTCTTT.

This clonotype was recorded many times. The chain has TRBV4-2 and TRBJ2-1, with D possibly called TRBD1 or TRBD2 (5 bases each). The CDR3 contains 17 residues. The V and J ends lost 4 bases and 0 bases respectively, with 16 bases between them. Germline values: CDR1 LGHNA, CDR2 YNFKEQ. The CDR3 loop reads CASSRAVRDHSYNEQFF. Written as DNA, the CDR3 is TGTGCCAGCAGCCGCGCCGTGAGGGACCACTCCTACAATGAGCAGTTCTTC.

A note on this clonotype: The junction does not match germline at one end; this may be a read error. V gene TRBV11-2 combines with J gene TRBJ2-7; D might be TRBD2 (5 bases). This CDR3 is 14 amino acids long. CDR1 is SGHAT, CDR2 FQNNGV, per germline. The chain's CDR3 is CDSSLRGYSYEQYF. CDR3 coding DNA: TGTGACAGCAGCTTACGCGGGTACTCCTACGAGCAGTACTTC.

This clonotype showed up just a few times. CDR3 protein: CASSLGRSGEQYF. CDR3 sequence (DNA): TGTGCCAGCAGTTTAGGGCGATCAGGCGAGCAGTACTTC. The rearrangement uses TRBV28 and TRBJ2-7; no clear D. V shed 2 bases and J shed 6 bases, with 11 bases lying between them. The CDR3 is 13 amino acids. Germline V gene data show CDR1 as MDHEN and CDR2 as SYDVKM.

The J gene is TRBJ2-1, the V gene TRBV29-1, with 7 nucleotides matching TRBD2. The CDR3 spans 17 residues. V was clipped by 4 bases and J by 7 bases; unmatched bases: 19. Per germline, CDR1 SQVTM and CDR2 ANQGSEA. The CDR3 DNA is TGCAGCGTTGGGGGACTATCGGGAAGGGCTTGGGATAATGAGCAGTTCTTC. Amino acid sequence: CSVGGLSGRAWDNEQFF.

The rearrangement links TRBV7-9 to TRBJ2-3; no clear D gene. Trimming stripped 3 bases from V and 5 bases from J, with 12 bases between. Germline CDR1 SEHNR, CDR2 FQNEAQ (reference sequence). The CDR3 sequence is 14 residues long. The CDR3 bases are TGTGCCAGCAGCTTCCACCCCCCGAGAGATACGCAGTATTTT. Residues: CASSFHPPRDTQYF.

This clonotype was detected once. The junction departs from germline at one end; a sequencing error may be responsible. This chain joins TRBV11-2 and TRBJ1-2; D is perhaps TRBD1 (6 bases). This CDR3 is built from 15 residues. In germline, CDR1 is SGHAT, CDR2 FQNNGV. CDR3 amino acids: CASSLTRGTNHGYTF. In nucleotides, the CDR3 is TGTGCCAGTAGCTTAACTCGCGGGACAAACCATGGCTACACCTTC.

The chain links TRBV4-1 to TRBJ1-6; 7 bases line up with TRBD1. This CDR3 has 17 residues. Unmatched junction bases numbered 15, after V lost 3 bases and J lost 10 bases. Germline CDR1 and CDR2: MGHRA and YSYEKL. CDR3: CASSQDTPRQGISPLHF. CDR3 nucleotides: TGCGCCAGCAGCCAGGATACCCCGAGACAGGGAATCTCACCCCTCCACTTT.

This chain links TRBV11-3 with TRBJ2-2; no firm D call. CDR3 length: 13 residues. V was clipped by 7 bases and J by 7 bases, with 13 bases between them. Germline V CDR1 and CDR2: SGHNT, YENEEA. CDR3 coding DNA: TGTGCCAGCAACGTAATCTACGGCGGGGAGCTGTTTTTT. Its protein product is CASNVIYGGELFF.

In this sample, this clonotype turned up once. The rearrangement links TRBV10-3 to TRBJ2-2; D is undetermined. V lost 6 bases, J lost 3 bases, and 14 bases lay in between. CDR3 length: 15 residues. Germline CDR1 reads ENHRY; CDR2 reads SYGVKD. This CDR3 reads CAIRERPWDTGELFF. In DNA form, the CDR3 reads TGTGCCATCAGGGAAAGGCCTTGGGACACCGGGGAGCTGTTTTTT.

V gene TRBV11-2 combines with J gene TRBJ2-3; possibly TRBD1 for D (5 bases). Germline lookup yields CDR1 SGHAT and CDR2 FQNNGV. The V end was cut by 5 bases, the J end by 5 bases, with 8 bases between. The CDR3 length is 12 residues. This CDR3 is CASSPGLDTQYF. The CDR3 DNA reads TGTGCCAGCAGCCCAGGGTTAGATACGCAGTATTTT. The entire variable domain, with the rest obtained from reference TRBV11-2 and TRBJ2-3, is as follows: EAGVAQSPRYKIIEKRQSVAFWCNPISGHATLYWYQQILGQGPKLLIQFQNNGVVDDSQLPKDRFSAERLKGVDSTLKIQPAKLEDSAVYLCASSPGLDTQYFGPGTRLTVL.

About this clonotype itself: A much larger clone lies a single base off, so this may be a read error. This chain uses TRBV6-2 or TRBV6-3 with TRBJ1-4; 10 bases fit TRBD1. CDR3 length: 18 amino acids. Germline V gene sequence: CDR1 MNHEY, CDR2 SVGEGT. CDR3 nucleotide sequence: TGTGCCAGCAGAGCCGGGGGACAGGGGACTACAACTTATGAAAAACTGTTTTTT. Translation gives CASRAGGQGTTTYEKLFF.

V gene TRBV11-2 combines with J gene TRBJ2-7; tentatively, D is TRBD1 or TRBD2 (5 bases each). The CDR3 is made up of 12 amino acids. The germline V gene has CDR1 SGHAT and CDR2 FQNNGV. Trimming pared 7 bases from V and 7 bases from J, leaving 14 bases between. Here the CDR3 DNA reads TGTGCCAGCAACACCGGGGCACTGGAGCAGTACTTC. Its translation: CASNTGALEQYF.

On this clonotype itself: A much larger clone sits a single nucleotide away, making a read error possible. The chain has TRBV6-5 and TRBJ2-1; 9 nucleotides agree with TRBD1. The V gene's germline CDR1 is MNHEY and CDR2 SVGAGI. The CDR3 length is 14 residues. The CDR3 DNA sequence: TGTACCAGCAGCGATAGGACAGGGGTCAATGAGCAGTTCTTC. Its protein product is CTSSDRTGVNEQFF.

As regards this clonotype: A junction boundary mismatches the germline segment, possibly from a read error. The chain employs TRBV4-1 and TRBJ2-2, with TRBD1 identical over 7 bases. This CDR3 is 16 amino acids long. Germline-derived CDR1 and CDR2 are MGHRA and YSYEKL. In nucleotides, the CDR3 is TGCGCCAGCAACGATCTGGACAGGAGGTTAACTGGGGTGCTGTTTTTT. As protein: CASNDLDRRLTGVLFF.

In the case of this clonotype: A read error is likely, as this CDR3 ends without the conserved phenylalanine or tryptophan. This chain connects TRBV5-4 to TRBJ2-2, with unresolved D. The CDR3 covers 15 residues. The V end lost 2 bases, the J end lost 5 bases, and 13 bases lay between the germline ends. Germline V gene lookup returns CDR1 SGHNT and CDR2 YYREEE (reference sequence). The CDR3 DNA follows: TGTGCCAGCAGCTTACAAGGCTTGAGGACCGGGGAGCTGTTTCTT. Its protein product is CASSLQGLRTGELFL.